Below, 20 T cell receptor beta chains from the same sample are listed, as sequenced in a study of T cell changes during pregnancy in multiple sclerosis. The table came from immunoSEQ multiplex PCR; TCRdb's copy has only in-frame clones and leaves some out. The table shows 40,000 to 50,000 clones, with 90% occurring only once. The sequences come from CD8+ T cells from peripheral blood mononuclear cells, collected in the third trimester of pregnancy. Receptor source: a female donor with multiple sclerosis, enrolled in a pregnancy study.

The rearrangement uses TRBV6-4 and TRBJ2-1, with TRBD2 identical over 9 bases. V was pared by 9 bases and J by 10 bases, with 16 bases of the junction left unmatched. The CDR3 totals 15 residues. Per the germline V gene, CDR1 is MRHNA and CDR2 is SNTAGT. The CDR3 sequence: CASLPFAGGIEEQFF. The CDR3 DNA is TGTGCCAGTCTCCCCTTTGCGGGAGGGATAGAAGAGCAGTTCTTC.

The chain combines TRBV19 with TRBJ2-2, with D tentatively TRBD2 (5 bases). V lost 7 bases, J lost 5 bases, and 14 bases lay in between. Germline V CDR1 and CDR2: LNHDA, SQIVND (reference sequence). The CDR3 has 14 residues. CDR3 amino acids: CASTVYSVTGELFF. CDR3 DNA sequence: TGTGCCAGTACCGTCTATAGCGTAACCGGGGAGCTGTTTTTT.

The chain joins TRBV9 to TRBJ1-1; D call uncertain. The germline gives CDR1 SGDLS, CDR2 YYNGEE. The CDR3 contains 13 residues. Trimming cost V 0 bases and J 3 bases, with 6 bases left between them. CDR3 sequence: CASSVDSDTEAFF. In DNA, the CDR3 is TGTGCCAGCAGCGTAGATAGTGACACTGAAGCTTTCTTT.

CDR3 sequence (DNA): TGTGCCAGCAGACCGGGACTAGCGGGGCACAATGAGCAGTTCTTC. This sequence encodes CASRPGLAGHNEQFF. The chain links TRBV7-2 to TRBJ2-1, with 13 bases matching TRBD2. Trimming took 6 bases from V and 5 from J; bases not matched to a gene: 4. The CDR3 runs 15 residues. CDR1 SGHTA and CDR2 FQGNSA come from the germline V gene.

The chain links TRBV9 to TRBJ1-2; the match to TRBD1 covers 8 bases. Germline lookup yields CDR1 SGDLS and CDR2 YYNGEE. This CDR3 is 15 amino acids long. V lost 4 bases to trimming and J lost 6 bases; unmatched junction nucleotides: 11. Here the CDR3 reads CASSPLLDRDDGYTF. The CDR3 nucleotides are TGTGCCAGCAGCCCTCTCCTGGACAGGGACGATGGCTACACCTTC.

The chain carries TRBV27 and TRBJ2-1; no reliable D call. Trimming took 5 bases from V and 2 from J, leaving 10 bases between them. Germline V gives CDR1 MNHEY, CDR2 SMNVEV (reference sequence). The CDR3 contains 14 residues. The CDR3 DNA is TGTGCCAGCAGTCTTCTAGGAGCCTACAATGAGCAGTTCTTC. Translated: CASSLLGAYNEQFF.

The chain's CDR3 is CASSPRTSGRPTYEQYF. CDR3 bases: TGTGCCAGCAGTCCAAGGACTAGCGGGAGGCCCACCTACGAGCAGTACTTC. The chain is built from TRBV27 and TRBJ2-7, with 14 bases identical to TRBD2. V trimming: 5 bases; J trimming: 2 bases; junction bases outside the gene matches: 8. The CDR3 extends over 17 amino acids. The germline CDR1 and CDR2 sequences are MNHEY and SMNVEV (reference sequence).

This chain joins TRBV9 and TRBJ1-1; TRBD1 is a possible D gene (5 bases). With 2 bases removed from V and 4 bases from J, the gap between germline ends came to 12 bases. The CDR3 sequence is 14 residues long. Germline assignment: CDR1 SGDLS and CDR2 YYNGEE. The CDR3 DNA follows: TGTGCCAGCAGCGTGAGTTCGGGGGGCACTGAAGCTTTCTTT. This sequence encodes CASSVSSGGTEAFF. Based on the CDR3 plus reference TRBV9 and TRBJ1-1, the full variable domain is DSGVTQTPKHLITATGQRVTLRCSPRSGDLSVYWYQQSLDQGLQFLIQYYNGEERAKGNILERFSAQQFPDLHSELNLSSLELGDSALYFCASSVSSGGTEAFFGQGTRLTVV.

The chain combines TRBV9 with TRBJ2-5, with 10 bases that match TRBD1. The V gene's germline CDR1 is SGDLS and CDR2 YYNGEE. Germline trimming cut 3 bases from V and 1 base from J; bases unmatched to any gene: 3. The CDR3 extends over 15 amino acids. This CDR3 reads CASSAGQGLQETQYF. DNA for the CDR3: TGTGCCAGCAGCGCGGGACAGGGGCTCCAAGAGACCCAGTACTTC.

This chain joins TRBV6-6 and TRBJ2-4; D not certain. CDR3 length: 16 residues. Germline V gene data show CDR1 as MNHNY and CDR2 as SVGAGI (reference sequence). V was cut by 4 bases and J by 3 bases, with 16 bases left in between. The CDR3 here is CASSFAIGVGKNIQYF. The CDR3 DNA is TGTGCCAGCAGTTTCGCGATTGGTGTTGGCAAAAACATTCAGTACTTC.

This rearrangement joins TRBV14 to TRBJ2-7; weak D call: TRBD2 (6 bases). Trimming took 3 bases from V and 2 from J, leaving 17 bases between them. This CDR3 spans 16 amino acids. Germline values: CDR1 SGHDN, CDR2 FVKESK. This CDR3 reads CASSHLGGDRPYEQYF. In DNA form, the CDR3 reads TGTGCCAGCAGCCATTTGGGCGGGGATCGCCCCTACGAGCAGTACTTC.

This clone has just one count. V gene TRBV28 combines with J gene TRBJ1-1; 7 bases line up with TRBD1. The junction had 10 bases not matched to a gene; V was cut back by 4 bases and J by 5 bases. Germline V gene sequence: CDR1 MDHEN, CDR2 SYDVKM. This CDR3 is built from 15 residues. This chain's CDR3 is CASSSFTGERTEAFF. DNA of the CDR3: TGTGCCAGCAGTTCTTTTACAGGGGAACGGACTGAAGCTTTCTTT.

By proportion, this clone is medium-sized (0.01 to 0.1%). The gene calls are TRBV5-1 and TRBJ2-7; D uncertain. Germline V CDR1 and CDR2: SGHRS, YFSETQ. This CDR3 has 11 residues. V lost 0 bases and J lost 5, with 3 bases in between. DNA of the CDR3: TGCGCCAGCAGCTTGGCCAACGAGCAGTACTTC. Its protein product is CASSLANEQYF. Complete variable domain (other parts from reference TRBV5-1 and TRBJ2-7): KAGVTQTPRYLIKTRGQQVTLSCSPISGHRSVSWYQQTPGQGLQFLFEYFSETQRNKGNFPGRFSGRQFSNSRSEMNVSTLELGDSALYLCASSLANEQYFGPGTRLTVT.

The chain uses TRBV6-1 and TRBJ2-1; TRBD2 matches at 10 bases. V was clipped by 4 bases and J by 0 bases; unmatched bases: 6. Per germline, CDR1 MNHNS and CDR2 SASEGT. There are 17 residues in the CDR3. In DNA, the CDR3 is TGTGCCAGCAGTGTAAGAGCGGGAGGGGGCTCCTACAATGAGCAGTTCTTC. Encoded protein: CASSVRAGGGSYNEQFF.

The chain employs TRBV27 and TRBJ2-7; 8 bases map to TRBD1. Trimming removed 6 bases from V and 7 bases from J; junction bases left unmatched: 2. CDR1 and CDR2 (germline): MNHEY, SMNVEV (reference sequence). This CDR3 spans 11 amino acids. CDR3 sequence (DNA): TGTGCCAGCAGCCAGGGGGCGGAGCAGTACTTC. It specifies CASSQGAEQYF.

The chain uses TRBV6-6 and TRBJ1-2; possible D gene TRBD1, 5 bases. V was pared by 5 bases and J by 4 bases, with 11 bases between. The germline V gene has CDR1 MNHNY and CDR2 SVGAGI (reference sequence). This CDR3 is built from 13 residues. The CDR3 sequence: CASSPPGLYGYTF. The DNA of the CDR3 is TGTGCCAGCAGTCCCCCGGGACTCTATGGCTACACCTTC.

The chain combines TRBV6-4 with TRBJ2-1, with D perhaps matching TRBD2 (5 bases). The germline CDR1 and CDR2 sequences are MRHNA and SNTAGT. V was pared by 4 bases and J by 4 bases, with 17 bases between. There are 16 residues in the CDR3. The CDR3, as DNA: TGTGCCAGCAGTGTGTCGGCGGGTGAGCCATACAATGAGCAGTTCTTC. Encoded protein: CASSVSAGEPYNEQFF.

The chain employs TRBV5-4 and TRBJ1-2; D not certain. The CDR3 covers 16 residues. Germline CDR1 SGHNT, CDR2 YYREEE (reference sequence). V was pared by 3 bases and J by 3 bases, with 18 bases between. DNA of the CDR3: TGTGCCAGCAGCTCCTCACAGAATCCTATTCACTATGGCTACACCTTC. Translated: CASSSSQNPIHYGYTF.

A single count supports this clone. The chain links TRBV7-3 to TRBJ2-3; weak D call: TRBD2 (6 bases). V lost 6 bases and J 3 bases, leaving 22 bases between the germline ends. CDR1 and CDR2 from the germline V gene are SGHTA and FQGTGA. There are 17 residues in the CDR3. CDR3: CASSNGAGHGGTDTQYF. The CDR3 DNA follows: TGTGCCAGCAGTAACGGAGCTGGGCACGGGGGTACAGATACGCAGTATTTT.

A word on this clone: Other DNA sequences in this sample translate to the same CDR3. The chain links TRBV6-1 to TRBJ2-7, with D perhaps matching TRBD2 (5 bases). Germline CDR1 reads MNHNS; CDR2 reads SASEGT. V lost 3 bases, J lost 4 bases, and 13 bases lay in between. This CDR3 comprises 14 residues. The CDR3: CASSEIVGVYEQYF. CDR3 nucleotides: TGTGCCAGCAGTGAGATTGTGGGAGTTTACGAGCAGTACTTC.